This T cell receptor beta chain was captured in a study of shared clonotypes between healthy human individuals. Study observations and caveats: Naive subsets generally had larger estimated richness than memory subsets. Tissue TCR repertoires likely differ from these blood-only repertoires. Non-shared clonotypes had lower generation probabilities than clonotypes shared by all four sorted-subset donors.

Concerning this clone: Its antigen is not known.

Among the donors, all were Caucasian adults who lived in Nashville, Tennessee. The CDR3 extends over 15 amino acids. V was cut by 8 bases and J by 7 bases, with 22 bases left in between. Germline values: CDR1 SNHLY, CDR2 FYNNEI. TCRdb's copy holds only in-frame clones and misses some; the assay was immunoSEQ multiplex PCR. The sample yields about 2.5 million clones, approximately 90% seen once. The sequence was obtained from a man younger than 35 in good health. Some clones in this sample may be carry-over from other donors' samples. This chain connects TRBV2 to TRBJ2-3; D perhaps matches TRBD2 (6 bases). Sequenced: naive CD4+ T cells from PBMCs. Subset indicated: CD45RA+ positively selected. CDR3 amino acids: CASAYSGTEVNTQYF. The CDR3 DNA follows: TGTGCCAGCGCCTACTCCGGGACTGAAGTAAATACGCAGTATTTT.